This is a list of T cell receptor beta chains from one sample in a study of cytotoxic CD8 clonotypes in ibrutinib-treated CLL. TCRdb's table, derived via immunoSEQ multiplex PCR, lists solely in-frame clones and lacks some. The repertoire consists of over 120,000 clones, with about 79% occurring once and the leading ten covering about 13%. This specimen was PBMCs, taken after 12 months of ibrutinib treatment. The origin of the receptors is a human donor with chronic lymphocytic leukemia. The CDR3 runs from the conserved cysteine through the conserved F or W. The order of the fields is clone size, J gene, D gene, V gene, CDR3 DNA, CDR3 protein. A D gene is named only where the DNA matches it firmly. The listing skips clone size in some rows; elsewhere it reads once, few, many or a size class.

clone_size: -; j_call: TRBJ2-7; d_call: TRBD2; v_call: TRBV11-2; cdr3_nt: TGTGCCAGCAGCCTTGAGCGGGAGAGCGACGAGCAGTACTTC; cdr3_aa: CASSLERESDEQYF
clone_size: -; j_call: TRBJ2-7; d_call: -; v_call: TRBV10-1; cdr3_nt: TGCGCCAGCAGTGAGCCAGGGAAGCCCTACGAGCAGTACTTC; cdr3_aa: CASSEPGKPYEQYF
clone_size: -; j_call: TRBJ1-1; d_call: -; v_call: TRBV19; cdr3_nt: TGTGCCAGCATTAAAGACGGGTATGGGAACACTGAAGCTTTCTTT; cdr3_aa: CASIKDGYGNTEAFF
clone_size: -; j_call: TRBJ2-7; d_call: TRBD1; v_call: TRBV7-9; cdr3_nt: TGTGCCAGCAGCTCTTGGACAGGCGCTCAGGAGCAGTACTTC; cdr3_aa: CASSSWTGAQEQYF
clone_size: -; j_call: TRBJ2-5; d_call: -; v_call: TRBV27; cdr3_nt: TGTGCCAGCAGTTTACGACTTACTAAAGAGACCCAGTACTTC; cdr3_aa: CASSLRLTKETQYF
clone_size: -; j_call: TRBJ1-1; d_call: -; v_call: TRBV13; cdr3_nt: TGTGCCAGCAGCCCACGGAGACAGAACACTGAAGCTTTCTTT; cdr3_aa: CASSPRRQNTEAFF
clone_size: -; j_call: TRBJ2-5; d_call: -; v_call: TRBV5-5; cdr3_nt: TGTGCCAGCGACTTAAACACTCTCGGGAGGACCCAGTACTTC; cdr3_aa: CASDLNTLGRTQYF
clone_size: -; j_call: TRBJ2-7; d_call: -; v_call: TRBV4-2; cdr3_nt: TGTGCCAGCAGCCATCCAGCCAAGATGGTAACAGAATCCTACGAGCAGTACTTC; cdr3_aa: CASSHPAKMVTESYEQYF
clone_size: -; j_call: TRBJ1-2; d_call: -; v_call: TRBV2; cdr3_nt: TGTGCCAGCATGATTGGCTACACCTTC; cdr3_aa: CASMIGYTF
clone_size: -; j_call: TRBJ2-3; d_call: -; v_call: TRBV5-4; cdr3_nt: TGTGCCAGCAGCCCAACAGCTAGCGACGATACGCAGTATTTT; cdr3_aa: CASSPTASDDTQYF
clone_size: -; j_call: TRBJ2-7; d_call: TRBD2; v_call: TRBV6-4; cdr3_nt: TGTGCCAGCAGTGGGGCAGCGGGACCGTCCTACGAGCAGTACTTC; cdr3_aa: CASSGAAGPSYEQYF
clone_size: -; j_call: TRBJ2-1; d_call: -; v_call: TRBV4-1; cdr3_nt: TGCGCCAGCAGCCAAGAGGGGTCATCCTACAATGAGCAGTTCTTC; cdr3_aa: CASSQEGSSYNEQFF
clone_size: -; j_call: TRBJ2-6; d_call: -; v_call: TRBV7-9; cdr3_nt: TGTGCCAGCAGCATCAACCCCCCTGGGGCCAACGTCCTGACTTTC; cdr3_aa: CASSINPPGANVLTF
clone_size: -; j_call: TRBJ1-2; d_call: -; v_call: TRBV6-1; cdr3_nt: TGTGCCAGCAGTGAATACTTACAGGGAAACTATGGCTACACCTTC; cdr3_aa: CASSEYLQGNYGYTF
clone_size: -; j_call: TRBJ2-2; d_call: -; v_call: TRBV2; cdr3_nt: TGTGCCAGCCGGTACTCCAGGGACGGGGAGCTGTTTTTT; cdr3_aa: CASRYSRDGELFF
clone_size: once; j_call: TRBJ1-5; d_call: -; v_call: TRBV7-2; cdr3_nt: TGTGCCAGCAGCTTAGTGGGCCCAGGGGTGGGCAATCAGCCCCAGCATTTT; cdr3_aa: CASSLVGPGVGNQPQHF
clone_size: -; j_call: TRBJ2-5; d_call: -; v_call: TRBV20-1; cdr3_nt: TGCAGTGCTAGTCAGGACGAGACCCAGTACTTC; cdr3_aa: CSASQDETQYF
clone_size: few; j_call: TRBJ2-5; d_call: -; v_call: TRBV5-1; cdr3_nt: TGCGCCAGCCGCCCCGGGTCGGAGACCCAGTACTTC; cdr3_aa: CASRPGSETQYF
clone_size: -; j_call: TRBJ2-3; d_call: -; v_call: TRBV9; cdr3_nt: TGTGCCAGCAGCGTTAGTGTGGATACGCAGTATTTT; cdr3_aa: CASSVSVDTQYF
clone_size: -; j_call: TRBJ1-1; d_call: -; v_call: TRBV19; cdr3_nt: TGTGCCAGTAGCCCTGGTGGGGGCGTCCCTGAAGCTTTCTTT; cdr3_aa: CASSPGGGVPEAFF
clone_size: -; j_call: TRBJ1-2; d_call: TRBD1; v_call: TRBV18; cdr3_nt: TGTGCCAGCTTGCCCCAGGACAGGAGCTATGGCTACACCTTC; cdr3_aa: CASLPQDRSYGYTF
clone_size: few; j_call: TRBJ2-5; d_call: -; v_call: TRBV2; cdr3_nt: TGTGCCTCCCAAAGGGGGACTCCCAGGGAGACCCAGTACTTC; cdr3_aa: CASQRGTPRETQYF
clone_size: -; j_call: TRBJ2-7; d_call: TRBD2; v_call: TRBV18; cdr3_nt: TGTGCCAGCTCACCAGGGACTAGCGTATCTTACGAGCAGTACTTC; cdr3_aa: CASSPGTSVSYEQYF
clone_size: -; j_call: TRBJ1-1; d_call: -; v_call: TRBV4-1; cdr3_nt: TGCGCCAGCAGCCAAGCAGGAATGGTCGCTGAAGCTTTCTTT; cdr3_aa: CASSQAGMVAEAFF
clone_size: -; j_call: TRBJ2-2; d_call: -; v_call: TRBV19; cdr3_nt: TGTGCCAGTAGTCCGGCTTTGGGGATGAACACCGGGGAGCTGTTTTTT; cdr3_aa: CASSPALGMNTGELFF
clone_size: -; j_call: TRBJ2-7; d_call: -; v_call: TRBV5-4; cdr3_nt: TGTGCCAGCAGCTTGGTCAGTGCGGGCGAGCAGTACTTC; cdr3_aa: CASSLVSAGEQYF
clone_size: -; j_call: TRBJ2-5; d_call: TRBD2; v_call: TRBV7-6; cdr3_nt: TGTGCCAGCAGCTCCATTTCAGGGAAGCGGGAGAGGCAAGAGACCCAGTACTTC; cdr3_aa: CASSSISGKRERQETQYF
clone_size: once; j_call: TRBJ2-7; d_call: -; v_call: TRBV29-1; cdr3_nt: TGCAGCGTTGTTCAGGGGTCCGCCTTTACCGCCTACGAGCAGTACTTC; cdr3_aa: CSVVQGSAFTAYEQYF
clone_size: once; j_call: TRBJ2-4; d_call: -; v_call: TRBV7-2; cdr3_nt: TGTGCCAGCAGCTTAGTTGCAAGGGCAGGGAACATTCAGTACTTC; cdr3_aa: CASSLVARAGNIQYF
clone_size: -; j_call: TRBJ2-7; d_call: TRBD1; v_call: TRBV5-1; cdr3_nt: TGCGCCAGCAGCTTGGAGGGGGCTAGTATCGACGAGCAGTACTTC; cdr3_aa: CASSLEGASIDEQYF
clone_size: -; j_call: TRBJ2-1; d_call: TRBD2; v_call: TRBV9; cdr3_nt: TGTGCCAGCAGAGCTAGCGGGAACAATGAGCAGTTCTTC; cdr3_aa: CASRASGNNEQFF